The 13 T cell receptor beta chains given below trace back to one sample, sequenced in a study of graft-versus-host responses after intestinal transplantation. These receptors are not linked to any known antigen. Profiled with immunoSEQ multiplex PCR; TCRdb holds only in-frame clones, not every one. The sample holds tens of thousands of clones, 91% seen once. Sequenced here: unstimulated CD4+ T cells sorted from spleen or lymph node cells, sampled before intestinal transplant. All receptors come from a human donor who received an intestinal transplant.

J is TRBJ1-1 and V is TRBV20-1; D ambiguous. This CDR3 region has 10 residues. V was clipped by 5 bases and J by 7 bases, with 8 bases between them. Per germline, CDR1 DFQATT and CDR2 SNEGSKA (reference sequence). The CDR3 is CSARRGEAFF. DNA for the CDR3: TGCAGTGCTCGCCGCGGTGAAGCTTTCTTT.

V gene TRBV6-1 combines with J gene TRBJ2-1, with a weak D call TRBD1 (6 bases). CDR3 length: 13 amino acids. Germline assignment: CDR1 MNHNS and CDR2 SASEGT. V was shortened by 8 bases and J by 9 bases, with 17 bases between the two germline ends. The CDR3 DNA follows: TGTGCCAGCGCATCTACAGGGTCGGGTGAGCAGTTCTTC. Its protein product is CASASTGSGEQFF.

About this clone itself: The same CDR3 also results from other DNA sequences found in this sample. V and J are TRBV7-9 and TRBJ2-3; D is ambiguous. The germline V gene has CDR1 SEHNR and CDR2 FQNEAQ (reference sequence). V was pared by 2 bases and J by 3 bases, with 12 bases between. The length of the CDR3 is 15 residues. This CDR3 reads CASSLLAGSTDTQYF. DNA of the CDR3: TGTGCCAGCAGCTTATTGGCAGGATCTACAGATACGCAGTATTTT. Complete variable domain (other parts from reference TRBV7-9 and TRBJ2-3): DTGVSQNPRHKITKRGQNVTFRCDPISEHNRLYWYRQTLGQGPEFLTYFQNEAQLEKSRLLSDRFSAERPKGSFSTLEIQRTEQGDSAMYLCASSLLAGSTDTQYFGPGTRLTVL.

The rearrangement joins TRBV6-1 to TRBJ2-7, with a weak D call TRBD2 (5 bases). V was shortened by 4 bases and J by 2 bases, with 18 bases between the two germline ends. The CDR3 is 16 residues long. Germline values: CDR1 MNHNS, CDR2 SASEGT. The CDR3 DNA is TGTGCCAGCAGTGTAGGCCCCTGGACCGGGACCTACGAGCAGTACTTC. This translates into CASSVGPWTGTYEQYF.

This clone came up once. The V gene is TRBV18, the J gene TRBJ1-1, with 9 nucleotides matching TRBD1. In germline, CDR1 is KGHSH, CDR2 LQKENI. J lost 0 bases, V lost 1 base, and 3 bases had no gene match. The CDR3 loop spans 16 amino acids. The CDR3 DNA reads TGTGCCAGCTCACCACGGGACAGGGTATTGAACACTGAAGCTTTCTTT. Translating gives CASSPRDRVLNTEAFF.

The chain joins TRBV5-6 to TRBJ2-5; D call uncertain. The CDR3 is made up of 12 amino acids. Germline V gene lookup returns CDR1 SGHDT and CDR2 YYEEEE. Between the trimmed V and J ends, which lost 0 bases and 5 bases, there was a span of 5 bases. CDR3 region: CASSLALETQYF. CDR3 sequence (DNA): TGTGCCAGCAGCTTGGCGTTGGAGACCCAGTACTTC.

V usage is TRBV30 and J usage is TRBJ2-5; 10 nucleotides line up with TRBD2. Germline assignment: CDR1 GTSNPN and CDR2 SVGIG (reference sequence). The CDR3 is 14 amino acids. V lost 2 bases to trimming and J lost 6 bases; unmatched junction nucleotides: 6. CDR3 in amino acids: CAWSSGGAQKTQYF. The CDR3 DNA is TGTGCCTGGAGTAGCGGGGGGGCTCAGAAGACCCAGTACTTC. The variable domain in full, completed from reference TRBV30 and TRBJ2-5, reads SQTIHQWPATLVQPVGSPLSLECTVEGTSNPNLYWYRQAAGRGLQLLFYSVGIGQISSEVPQNLSASRPQDRQFILSSKKLLLSDSGFYLCAWSSGGAQKTQYFGPGTRLLVL.

The V gene is TRBV11-3, the J gene TRBJ1-1; 8 bases agree with TRBD1. V trimming: 2 bases; J trimming: 5 bases; junction bases outside the gene matches: 10. Germline values: CDR1 SGHNT, CDR2 YENEEA. The CDR3 extends over 16 amino acids. CDR3 sequence reads: CASSLQATGGGTEAFF. The DNA of the CDR3 is TGTGCCAGCAGCTTACAAGCTACAGGGGGAGGGACTGAAGCTTTCTTT.

V is TRBV11-3 and J is TRBJ2-3; 11 bases align to TRBD2. CDR3 size: 16 residues. The trim removed 5 bases at V and 5 bases at J, leaving 9 bases unmatched. From germline, CDR1 is SGHNT and CDR2 YENEEA. For the CDR3, the DNA is TGTGCCAGCAGCCTGACCCTAGCGGGGGGCAGAGATACGCAGTATTTT. As protein: CASSLTLAGGRDTQYF.

This chain connects TRBV5-1 to TRBJ1-3, with D possibly matching TRBD1 (6 bases). CDR3 length: 16 residues. V lost 7 bases, J lost 0 bases, and 17 bases lay in between. Germline V gene data show CDR1 as SGHRS and CDR2 as YFSETQ. The CDR3 region is CASGEGESLSGNTIYF. In DNA, the CDR3 is TGCGCCAGCGGCGAGGGGGAGTCGCTCTCTGGAAACACCATATATTTT.

The rearrangement joins TRBV5-1 to TRBJ2-7, with TRBD1 as a possible D gene (5 bases). Germline-derived CDR1 and CDR2 are SGHRS and YFSETQ. This CDR3 has 15 residues. Deletions cut 4 bases from V and 0 bases from J, with 14 bases between. CDR3 sequence (DNA): TGCGCCAGCAGCCGCAGGGCTAAGGACTCCTACGAGCAGTACTTC. Amino acids: CASSRRAKDSYEQYF.

The chain's CDR3 is CASSLVTSGQETQYF. The CDR3 coding sequence is TGCGCCAGCAGCTTGGTAACTAGCGGACAAGAGACCCAGTACTTC. This chain uses TRBV5-1 with TRBJ2-5; 8 bases fit TRBD2. Germline loops: CDR1 SGHRS, CDR2 YFSETQ. This CDR3 region has 15 residues. J gave up 2 bases and V 0 bases, and 3 bases lay outside the gene matches.

DNA of the CDR3: TGTGCCACCAGCAGAGCCGGGACAGGGGTCTATGGCTACACCTTC. Protein product: CATSRAGTGVYGYTF. The genes are TRBV15 and TRBJ1-2; 10 bases align to TRBD1. Germline V gene data show CDR1 as LNHNV and CDR2 as YYDKDF (reference sequence). CDR3 length equals 15 residues. J was trimmed by 4 bases and V by 1 base; bases with no gene match: 3.